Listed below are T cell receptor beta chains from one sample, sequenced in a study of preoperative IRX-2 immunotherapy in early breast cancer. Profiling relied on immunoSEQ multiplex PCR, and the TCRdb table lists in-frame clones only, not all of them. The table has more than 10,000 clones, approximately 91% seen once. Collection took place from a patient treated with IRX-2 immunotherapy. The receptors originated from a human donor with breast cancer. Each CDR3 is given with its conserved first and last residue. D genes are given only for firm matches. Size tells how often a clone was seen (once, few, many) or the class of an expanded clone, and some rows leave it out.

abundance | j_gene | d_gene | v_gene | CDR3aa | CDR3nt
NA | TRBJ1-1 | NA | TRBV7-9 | CASSPPALEAFF | TGTGCCAGCAGCCCCCCTGCCCTTGAAGCTTTCTTT
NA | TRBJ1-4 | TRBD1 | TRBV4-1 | CASSQDRGQGHEKLFF | TGCGCCAGCAGCCAAGATCGCGGACAGGGTCACGAAAAACTGTTTTTT
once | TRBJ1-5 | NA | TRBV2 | CASRIVGDQPQHF | TGTGCCAGTAGAATTGTGGGGGATCAGCCCCAGCATTTT
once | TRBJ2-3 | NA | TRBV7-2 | CASRQRAGSDTQYF | TGTGCCAGCAGACAGCGGGCCGGGTCAGATACGCAGTATTTT
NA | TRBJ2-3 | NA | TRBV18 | CASSPPGAPTDTQYF | TGTGCCAGCTCACCACCGGGGGCCCCCACAGATACGCAGTATTTT
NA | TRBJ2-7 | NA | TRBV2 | CASSVGSYEQYF | TGTGCCAGCAGTGTAGGCTCCTACGAGCAGTACTTC
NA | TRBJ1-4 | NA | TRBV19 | CASSDQAATNEKLFF | TGTGCCAGTAGCGATCAGGCTGCAACTAATGAAAAACTGTTTTTT
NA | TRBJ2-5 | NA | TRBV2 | CASLARETQYF | TGTGCCAGCCTAGCGAGAGAGACCCAGTACTTC
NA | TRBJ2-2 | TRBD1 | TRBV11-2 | CASNDRGVDTGELFF | TGTGCCAGCAACGACAGGGGAGTCGACACCGGGGAGCTGTTTTTT
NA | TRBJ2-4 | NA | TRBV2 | CASLGGQNIQYF | TGTGCCAGCCTGGGGGGGCAAAACATTCAGTACTTC
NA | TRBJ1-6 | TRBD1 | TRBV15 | CATSKRGQDNSPLHF | TGTGCCACCAGCAAGCGTGGACAGGATAATTCACCCCTCCACTTT
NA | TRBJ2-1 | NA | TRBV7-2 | CASSLDGQGRSEQFF | TGTGCCAGCAGCTTAGATGGCCAGGGCCGGAGTGAGCAGTTCTTC
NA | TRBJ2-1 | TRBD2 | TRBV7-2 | CASAFQRGANEQFF | TGTGCCAGCGCCTTCCAGCGGGGGGCCAATGAGCAGTTCTTC
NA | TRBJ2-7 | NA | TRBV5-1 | CASSPSGQLTPYEQYF | TGCGCCAGCAGCCCCTCCGGACAACTTACCCCTTACGAGCAGTACTTC
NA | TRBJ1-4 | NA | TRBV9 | CASSTTDATNEKLFF | TGTGCCAGCAGCACCACGGACGCAACTAATGAAAAACTGTTTTTT
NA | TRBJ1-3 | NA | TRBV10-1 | CASSAGVNPGNTIYF | TGCGCCAGCAGTGCGGGGGTCAATCCTGGAAACACCATATATTTT